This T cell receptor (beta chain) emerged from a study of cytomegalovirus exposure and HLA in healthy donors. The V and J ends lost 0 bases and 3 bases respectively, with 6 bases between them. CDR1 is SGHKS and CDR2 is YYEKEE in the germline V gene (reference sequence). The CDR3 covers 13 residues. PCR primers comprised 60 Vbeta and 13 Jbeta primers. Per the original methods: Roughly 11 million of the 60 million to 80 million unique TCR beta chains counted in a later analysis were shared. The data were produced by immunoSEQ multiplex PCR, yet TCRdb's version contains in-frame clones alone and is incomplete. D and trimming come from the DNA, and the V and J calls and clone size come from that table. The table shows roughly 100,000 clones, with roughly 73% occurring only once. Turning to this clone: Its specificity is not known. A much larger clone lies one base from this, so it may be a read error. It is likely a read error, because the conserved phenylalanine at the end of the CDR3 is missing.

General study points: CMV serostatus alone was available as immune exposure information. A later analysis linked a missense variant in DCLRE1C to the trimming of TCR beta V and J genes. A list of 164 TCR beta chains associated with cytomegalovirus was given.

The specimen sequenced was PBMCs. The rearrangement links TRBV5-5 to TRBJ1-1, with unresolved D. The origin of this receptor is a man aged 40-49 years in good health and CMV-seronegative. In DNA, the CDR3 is TGTGCCAGCAGCTTGGTTCCAGACACTGAAGCTTTCGTT. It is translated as CASSLVPDTEAFV.